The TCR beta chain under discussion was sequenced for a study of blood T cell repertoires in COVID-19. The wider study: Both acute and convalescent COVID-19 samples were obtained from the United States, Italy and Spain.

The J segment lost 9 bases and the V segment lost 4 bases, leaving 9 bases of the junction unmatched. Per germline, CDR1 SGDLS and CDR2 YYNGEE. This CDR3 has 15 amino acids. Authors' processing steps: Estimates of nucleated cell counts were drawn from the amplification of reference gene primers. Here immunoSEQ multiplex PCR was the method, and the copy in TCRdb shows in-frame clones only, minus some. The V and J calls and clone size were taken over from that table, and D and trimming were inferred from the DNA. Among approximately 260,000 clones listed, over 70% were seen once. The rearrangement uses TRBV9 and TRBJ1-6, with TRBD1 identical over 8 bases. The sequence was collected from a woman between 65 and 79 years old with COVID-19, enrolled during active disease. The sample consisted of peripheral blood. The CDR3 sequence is CASSPLGQGASPLHF. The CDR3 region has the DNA TGTGCCAGCAGCCCCCTCGGGCAGGGGGCTTCACCCCTCCACTTT.